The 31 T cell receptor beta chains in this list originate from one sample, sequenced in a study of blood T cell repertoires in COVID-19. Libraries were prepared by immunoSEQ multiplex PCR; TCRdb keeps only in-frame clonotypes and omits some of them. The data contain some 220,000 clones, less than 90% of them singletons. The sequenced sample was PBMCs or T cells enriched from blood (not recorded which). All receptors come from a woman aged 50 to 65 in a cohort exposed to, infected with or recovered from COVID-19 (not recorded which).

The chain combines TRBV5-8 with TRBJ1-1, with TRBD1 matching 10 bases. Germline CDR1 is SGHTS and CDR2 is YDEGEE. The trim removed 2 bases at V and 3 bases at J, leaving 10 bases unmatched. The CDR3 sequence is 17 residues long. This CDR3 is CASSFLGTGVSHTEAFF. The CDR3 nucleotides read TGTGCCAGCAGCTTTCTTGGGACAGGGGTTTCCCACACTGAAGCTTTCTTT.

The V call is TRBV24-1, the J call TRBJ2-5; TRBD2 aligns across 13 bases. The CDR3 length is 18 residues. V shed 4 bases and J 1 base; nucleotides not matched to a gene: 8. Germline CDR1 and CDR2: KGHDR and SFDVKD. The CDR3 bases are TGTGCCACCAGTGACCCCGGGACTAGCGGGGCCTCCCAAGAGACCCAGTACTTC. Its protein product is CATSDPGTSGASQETQYF.

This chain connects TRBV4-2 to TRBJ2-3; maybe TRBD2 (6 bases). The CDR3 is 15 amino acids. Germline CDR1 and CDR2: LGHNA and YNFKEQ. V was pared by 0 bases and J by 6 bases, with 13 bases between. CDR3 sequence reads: CASSQDRRGVDTQYF. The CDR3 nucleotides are TGTGCCAGCAGCCAAGATCGGCGCGGGGTTGATACGCAGTATTTT.

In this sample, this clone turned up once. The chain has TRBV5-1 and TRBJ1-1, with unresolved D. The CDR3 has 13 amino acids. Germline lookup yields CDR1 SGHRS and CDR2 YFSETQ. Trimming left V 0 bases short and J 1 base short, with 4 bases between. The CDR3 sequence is CASSLVANTEAFF. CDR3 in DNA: TGCGCCAGCAGCTTGGTGGCGAACACTGAAGCTTTCTTT.

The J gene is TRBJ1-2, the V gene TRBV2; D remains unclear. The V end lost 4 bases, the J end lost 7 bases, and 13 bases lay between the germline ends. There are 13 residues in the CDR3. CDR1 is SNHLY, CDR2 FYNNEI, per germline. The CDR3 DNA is TGTGCCAGCAGTGGGGAGGGAGCGTCTGGCTACACCTTC. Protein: CASSGEGASGYTF.

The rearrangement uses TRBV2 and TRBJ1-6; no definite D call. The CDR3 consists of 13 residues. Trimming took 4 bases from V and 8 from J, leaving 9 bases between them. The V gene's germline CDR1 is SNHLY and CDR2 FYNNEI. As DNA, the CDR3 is TGTGCCAGCAGTGGGGCGAAGGATTCACCCCTCCACTTT. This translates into CASSGAKDSPLHF.

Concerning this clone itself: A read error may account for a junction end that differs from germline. In DNA, the CDR3 is TGTGCCAGCAGCTCAAATTTCCAGGGGAGGGAGAATGAACAACTGTTTTTT. It translates to CASSSNFQGRENEQLFF. The genes are TRBV7-9 and TRBJ1-4, with D possibly TRBD1 on 6 matching bases. Germline V gives CDR1 SEHNR, CDR2 FQNEAQ (reference sequence). This CDR3 has 17 amino acids.

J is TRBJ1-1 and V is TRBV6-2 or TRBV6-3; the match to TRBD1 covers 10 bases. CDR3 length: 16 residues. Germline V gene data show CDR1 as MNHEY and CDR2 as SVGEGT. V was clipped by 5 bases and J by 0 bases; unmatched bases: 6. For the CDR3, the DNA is TGTGCCAGCAGTCCCCGGACAGGGGGTATGAACACTGAAGCTTTCTTT. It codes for CASSPRTGGMNTEAFF.

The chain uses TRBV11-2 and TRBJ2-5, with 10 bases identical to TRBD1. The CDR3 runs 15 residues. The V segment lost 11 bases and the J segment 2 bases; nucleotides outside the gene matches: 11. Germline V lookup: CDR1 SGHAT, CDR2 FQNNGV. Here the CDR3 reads CAGPLGTGEQETQYF. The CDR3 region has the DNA TGTGCCGGTCCGTTGGGGACAGGGGAGCAAGAGACCCAGTACTTC.

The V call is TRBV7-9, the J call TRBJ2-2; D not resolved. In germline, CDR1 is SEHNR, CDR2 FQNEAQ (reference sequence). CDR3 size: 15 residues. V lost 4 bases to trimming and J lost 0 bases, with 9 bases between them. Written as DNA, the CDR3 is TGTGCCAGCAGCTCAGGTAGAGCGAACACCGGGGAGCTGTTTTTT. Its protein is CASSSGRANTGELFF.

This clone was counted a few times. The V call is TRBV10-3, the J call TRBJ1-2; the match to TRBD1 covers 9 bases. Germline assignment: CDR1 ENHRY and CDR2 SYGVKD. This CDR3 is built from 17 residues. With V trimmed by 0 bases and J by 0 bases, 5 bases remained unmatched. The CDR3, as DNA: TGTGCCATCAGTGAGTCCGACAGGGGGTACTCTAACTATGGCTACACCTTC. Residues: CAISESDRGYSNYGYTF.

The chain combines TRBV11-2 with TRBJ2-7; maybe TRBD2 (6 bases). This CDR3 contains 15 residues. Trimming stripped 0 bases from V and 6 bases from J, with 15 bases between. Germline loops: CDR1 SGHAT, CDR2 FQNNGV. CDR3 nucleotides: TGTGCCAGCAGCTTAGAGGGAGGCACCTTCACCGAGCAGTACTTC. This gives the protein CASSLEGGTFTEQYF.

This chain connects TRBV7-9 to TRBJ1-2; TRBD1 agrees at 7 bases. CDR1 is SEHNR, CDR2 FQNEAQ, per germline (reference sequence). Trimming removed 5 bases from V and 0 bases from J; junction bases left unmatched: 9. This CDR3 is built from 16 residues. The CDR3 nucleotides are TGTGCCAGCAGCGTCGACAGGGCCCCAGCTAACTATGGCTACACCTTC. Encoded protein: CASSVDRAPANYGYTF. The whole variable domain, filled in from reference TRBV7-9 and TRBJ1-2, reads DTGVSQNPRHKITKRGQNVTFRCDPISEHNRLYWYRQTLGQGPEFLTYFQNEAQLEKSRLLSDRFSAERPKGSFSTLEIQRTEQGDSAMYLCASSVDRAPANYGYTFGSGTRLTVV.

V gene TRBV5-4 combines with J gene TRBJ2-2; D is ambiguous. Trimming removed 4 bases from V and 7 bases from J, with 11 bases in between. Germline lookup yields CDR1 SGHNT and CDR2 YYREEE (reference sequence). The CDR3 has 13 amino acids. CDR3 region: CASSPGRVGELFF. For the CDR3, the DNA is TGTGCCAGCAGCCCCGGTAGAGTCGGGGAGCTGTTTTTT.

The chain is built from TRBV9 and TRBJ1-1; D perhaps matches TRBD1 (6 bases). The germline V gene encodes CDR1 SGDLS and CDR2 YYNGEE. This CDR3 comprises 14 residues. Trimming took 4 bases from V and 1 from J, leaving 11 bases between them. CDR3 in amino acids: CASSPTTGNTEAFF. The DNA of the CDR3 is TGTGCCAGCAGCCCGACGACAGGGAACACTGAAGCTTTCTTT.

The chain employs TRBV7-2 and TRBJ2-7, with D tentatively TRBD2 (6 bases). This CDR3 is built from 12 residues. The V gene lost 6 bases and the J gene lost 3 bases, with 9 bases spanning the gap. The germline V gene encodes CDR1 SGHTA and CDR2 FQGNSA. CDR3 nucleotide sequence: TGTGCCAGCAGTTACGGGAGCTACGAGCAGTACTTC. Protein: CASSYGSYEQYF.

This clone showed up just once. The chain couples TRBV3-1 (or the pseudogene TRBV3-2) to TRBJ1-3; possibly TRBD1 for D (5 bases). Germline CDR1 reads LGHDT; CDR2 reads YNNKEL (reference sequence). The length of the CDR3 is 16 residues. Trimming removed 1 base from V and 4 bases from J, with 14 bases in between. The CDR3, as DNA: TGTGCCAGCAGCCAAGTTCCAGGGTTCCCCGGAAACACCATATATTTT. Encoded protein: CASSQVPGFPGNTIYF.

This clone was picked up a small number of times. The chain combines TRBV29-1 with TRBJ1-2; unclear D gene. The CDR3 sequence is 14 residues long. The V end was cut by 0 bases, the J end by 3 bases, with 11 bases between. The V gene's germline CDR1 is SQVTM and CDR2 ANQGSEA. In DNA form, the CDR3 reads TGCAGCGTTGAAGATATGCAGAGGGACTATGGCTACACCTTC. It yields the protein CSVEDMQRDYGYTF.

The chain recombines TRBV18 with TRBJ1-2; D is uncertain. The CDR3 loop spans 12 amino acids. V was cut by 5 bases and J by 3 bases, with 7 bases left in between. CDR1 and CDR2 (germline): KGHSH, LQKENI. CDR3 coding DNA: TGTGCCAGCTCAGGTTCGGACTATGGCTACACCTTC. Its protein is CASSGSDYGYTF.

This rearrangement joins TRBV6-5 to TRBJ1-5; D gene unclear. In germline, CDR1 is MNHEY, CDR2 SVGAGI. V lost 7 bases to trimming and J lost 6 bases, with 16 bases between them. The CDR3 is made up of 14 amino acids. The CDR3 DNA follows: TGTGCCAGCAAACAGTCGGGGAACGGTCAGCCCCAGCATTTT. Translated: CASKQSGNGQPQHF.

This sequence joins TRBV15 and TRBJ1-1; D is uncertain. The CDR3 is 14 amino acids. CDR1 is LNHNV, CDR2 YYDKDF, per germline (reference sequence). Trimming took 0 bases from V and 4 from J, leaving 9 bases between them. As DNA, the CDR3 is TGTGCCACCAGCAGAGAAGAGGTGGTCACTGAAGCTTTCTTT. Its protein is CATSREEVVTEAFF. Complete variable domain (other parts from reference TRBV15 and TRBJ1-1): DAMVIQNPRYQVTQFGKPVTLSCSQTLNHNVMYWYQQKSSQAPKLLFHYYDKDFNNEADTPDNFQSRRPNTSFCFLDIRSPGLGDTAMYLCATSREEVVTEAFFGQGTRLTVV.

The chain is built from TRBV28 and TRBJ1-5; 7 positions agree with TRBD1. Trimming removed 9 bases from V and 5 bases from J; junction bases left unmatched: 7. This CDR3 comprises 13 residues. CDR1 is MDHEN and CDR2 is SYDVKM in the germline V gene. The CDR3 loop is CASRQGGDQPQHF. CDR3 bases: TGTGCCAGTCGACAGGGAGGTGATCAGCCCCAGCATTTT.

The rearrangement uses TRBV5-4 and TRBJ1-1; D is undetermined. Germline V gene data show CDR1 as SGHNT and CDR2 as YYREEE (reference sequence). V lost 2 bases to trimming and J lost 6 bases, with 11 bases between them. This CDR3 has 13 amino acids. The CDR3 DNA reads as TGTGCCAGCAGCTTTGGTTCGGTCCCTGAAGCTTTCTTT. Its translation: CASSFGSVPEAFF.

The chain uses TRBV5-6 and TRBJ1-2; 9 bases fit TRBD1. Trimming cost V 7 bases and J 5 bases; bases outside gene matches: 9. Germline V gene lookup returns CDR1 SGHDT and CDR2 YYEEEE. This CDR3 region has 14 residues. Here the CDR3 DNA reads TGTGCCAGCCTCAGACAGGGGGGTCTGTATGGCTACACCTTC. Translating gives CASLRQGGLYGYTF.

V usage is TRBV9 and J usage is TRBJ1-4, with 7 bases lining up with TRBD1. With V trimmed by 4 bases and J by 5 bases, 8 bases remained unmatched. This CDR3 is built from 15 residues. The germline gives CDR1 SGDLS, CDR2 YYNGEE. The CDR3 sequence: CASSTHSTGNEKLFF. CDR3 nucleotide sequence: TGTGCCAGCAGCACCCACTCGACAGGGAATGAAAAACTGTTTTTT.

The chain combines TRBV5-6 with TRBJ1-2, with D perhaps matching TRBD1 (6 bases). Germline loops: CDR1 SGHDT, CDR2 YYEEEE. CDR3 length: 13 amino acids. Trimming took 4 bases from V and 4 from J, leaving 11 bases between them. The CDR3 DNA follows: TGTGCCAGCAGCCTTGGGGGGGCCTATGGCTACACCTTC. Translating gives CASSLGGAYGYTF.

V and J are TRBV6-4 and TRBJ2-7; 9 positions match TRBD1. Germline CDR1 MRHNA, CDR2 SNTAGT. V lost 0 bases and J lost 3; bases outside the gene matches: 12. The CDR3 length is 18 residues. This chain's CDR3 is CASSDSILEPGQGYEQYF. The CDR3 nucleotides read TGTGCCAGCAGTGACTCGATTCTGGAACCGGGACAGGGCTACGAGCAGTACTTC.

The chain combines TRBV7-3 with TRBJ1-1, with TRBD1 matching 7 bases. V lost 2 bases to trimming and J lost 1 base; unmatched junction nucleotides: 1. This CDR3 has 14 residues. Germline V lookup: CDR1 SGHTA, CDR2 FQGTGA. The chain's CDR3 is CASSLDRENTEAFF. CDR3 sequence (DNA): TGTGCCAGCAGCTTAGACAGGGAGAACACTGAAGCTTTCTTT.

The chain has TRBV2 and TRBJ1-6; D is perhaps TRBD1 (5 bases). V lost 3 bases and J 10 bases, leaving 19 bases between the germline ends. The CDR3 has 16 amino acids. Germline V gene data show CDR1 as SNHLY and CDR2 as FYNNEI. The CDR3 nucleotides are TGTGCCAGCAGTGAGGATGGATCGACCCGGGGGTCACCCCTCCACTTT. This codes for CASSEDGSTRGSPLHF.

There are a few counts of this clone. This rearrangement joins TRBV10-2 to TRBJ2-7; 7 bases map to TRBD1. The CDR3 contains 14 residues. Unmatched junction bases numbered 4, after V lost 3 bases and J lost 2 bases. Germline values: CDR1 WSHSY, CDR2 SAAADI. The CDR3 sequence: CASSDRDRTYEQYF. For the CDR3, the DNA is TGCGCCAGCAGTGACCGGGACAGAACCTACGAGCAGTACTTC.

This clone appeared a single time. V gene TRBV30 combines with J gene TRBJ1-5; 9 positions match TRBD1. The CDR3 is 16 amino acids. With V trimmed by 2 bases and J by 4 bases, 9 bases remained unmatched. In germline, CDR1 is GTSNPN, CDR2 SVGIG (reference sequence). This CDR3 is CAWSRRQGDPNQPQHF. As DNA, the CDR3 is TGTGCCTGGAGTCGTCGACAGGGGGACCCAAATCAGCCCCAGCATTTT.